The 30 T cell receptor beta chains given below trace back to one sample, sequenced in a study of Graves' ophthalmopathy and Graves' hyperthyroidism. Using RNA transcripts, the TCR beta CDR3 regions were amplified. HTBI-primed RT-PCR formed the first round, and a multiplex PCR formed the second. TCRdb ran MiXCR on the multiplex PCR reads and lists one entry per CDR3 protein. This sample has under 350,000 distinct CDR3 sequences; roughly 15% occur once, and the top ten carry 9% to 15%. Sequenced: peripheral blood. These receptors were taken from an adult man with Graves' ophthalmopathy.

This clonotype was recorded many times. CDR3 amino acids: CASSLEEAFYGYTF. In nucleotides, the CDR3 is TGCGCCAGCAGCTTGGAGGAAGCCTTCTATGGCTACACCTTC. This chain joins TRBV5-1 and TRBJ1-2; D not certain. Germline values: CDR1 SGHRS, CDR2 YFSETQ. The CDR3 is 14 residues long. The V and J ends lost 0 bases and 4 bases respectively, with 10 bases between them.

This clonotype was found a few times. DNA of the CDR3: TGTGCCAGCAGTGCCCGACAACTCTACGAGCAGTACTTC. Protein: CASSARQLYEQYF. The chain has TRBV6-1 and TRBJ2-7; D uncertain. The CDR3 runs to 13 residues. With 4 bases removed from V and 3 bases from J, the gap between germline ends came to 10 bases. The germline V gene encodes CDR1 MNHNS and CDR2 SASEGT.

This clonotype was seen many times. V is TRBV9 and J is TRBJ1-2; D call uncertain. Germline lookup yields CDR1 SGDLS and CDR2 YYNGEE. The CDR3 sequence is 15 residues long. V dropped 3 bases and J dropped 1 base, with 13 bases sitting between them. The CDR3 DNA follows: TGTGCCAGCAGCGGAGGACGGAATTATAACTATGGCTACACCTTC. Its translation is CASSGGRNYNYGYTF.

This clonotype was recorded at least ten times. This sequence joins TRBV20-1 and TRBJ2-3; the D call may be TRBD1 or TRBD2 (5 bases each). Germline loops: CDR1 DFQATT, CDR2 SNEGSKA (reference sequence). The CDR3 runs 13 residues. Trimming shortened V by 6 bases and J by 6 bases, and 16 bases separated the two germline ends. DNA of the CDR3: TGCAGTGCCGCCCCCGGGGCCGGGGATACGCAGTATTTT. Translation: CSAAPGAGDTQYF.

This clonotype was seen repeatedly, ten times or more. The chain joins TRBV28 to TRBJ2-5; 12 bases line up with TRBD2. The CDR3 has 14 amino acids. CDR1 and CDR2 (germline): MDHEN, SYDVKM. The V and J ends lost 5 bases and 7 bases, in that order; junction bases with no gene match: 5. The DNA of the CDR3 is TGTGCCAGCAGTCGGCCTAGCGGGGGGGGGACCCAGTACTTC. This gives the protein CASSRPSGGGTQYF.

Many counts were recorded for this clonotype. The genes are TRBV28 and TRBJ2-7; 10 bases are shared with TRBD1. The V gene end was trimmed by 5 bases and the J gene end by 5 bases; junction bases not matched to a gene: 9. Germline V gene sequence: CDR1 MDHEN, CDR2 SYDVKM. The CDR3 has 15 amino acids. The CDR3 bases are TGTGCCAGCAGTCCAGGGGACAGGGGTACCCACGAGCAGTACTTC. Translating gives CASSPGDRGTHEQYF.

About this clonotype: A single base separates this from a much larger clone, so it may be a read error. The chain recombines TRBV10-3 with TRBJ1-3; TRBD1 is a possible D gene (5 bases). The V gene lost 10 bases and the J gene lost 1 base, with 11 bases spanning the gap. Germline CDR1 is ENHRY and CDR2 is SYGVKD. CDR3 length equals 13 residues. CDR3 residues: CATVQASGNTIYF. The CDR3 DNA sequence: TGTGCCACCGTACAGGCGTCTGGAAACACCATATATTTT.

This clonotype was detected ten times or more. The V gene is TRBV9, the J gene TRBJ2-5, with a possible D match to TRBD1 (6 bases). V lost 0 bases and J 2 bases, leaving 8 bases between the germline ends. Germline values: CDR1 SGDLS, CDR2 YYNGEE. The CDR3 loop spans 14 amino acids. CDR3 in amino acids: CASSVEGGQETQYF. CDR3 DNA: TGTGCCAGCAGCGTAGAAGGGGGACAAGAGACCCAGTACTTC.

A few counts support this clonotype. This rearrangement joins TRBV27 to TRBJ1-2; 9 bases map to TRBD1. Looked up from germline, CDR1 is MNHEY and CDR2 is SMNVEV (reference sequence). CDR3 size: 17 residues. Unmatched junction bases numbered 8, after V lost 2 bases and J lost 1 base. This chain's CDR3 is CASSLTGQGNNNYGYTF. The CDR3, as DNA: TGTGCCAGCAGTTTAACGGGACAGGGCAATAATAACTATGGCTACACCTTC.

The V call is TRBV6-2 or TRBV6-3, the J call TRBJ2-7, with D perhaps matching TRBD2 (6 bases). This CDR3 contains 13 residues. Looked up from germline, CDR1 is MNHEY and CDR2 is SVGEGT. Trimming shortened V by 5 bases and J by 6 bases, and 14 bases separated the two germline ends. The CDR3 region is CASSGGTRGEQYF. The CDR3 DNA reads TGTGCCAGCAGTGGGGGGACCCGGGGCGAGCAGTACTTC.

The table lists this clonotype with many counts. This chain links TRBV12-3 or TRBV12-4 with TRBJ1-2; TRBD1 aligns across 8 bases. The J segment lost 8 bases and the V segment lost 5 bases, leaving 10 bases of the junction unmatched. The CDR3 covers 14 residues. The CDR3 loop reads CASSRGQGGLGYTF. The DNA of the CDR3 is TGTGCCAGCAGTCGCGGACAGGGTGGTTTGGGCTACACCTTC.

This clonotype showed up many times. This chain joins TRBV10-3 and TRBJ1-6, with 10 bases that match TRBD1. Germline CDR1 and CDR2: ENHRY and SYGVKD. Losses at the gene ends were 2 bases for V and 8 bases for J; bases not matched to a gene: 0. The CDR3 runs 14 residues. The CDR3 DNA reads as TGTGCCATCAGTGAGGGGACAGGGGATTCACCCCTCCACTTT. It yields the protein CAISEGTGDSPLHF.

This clonotype showed up many times. This rearrangement joins TRBV20-1 to TRBJ1-6; D is ambiguous. The V end lost 3 bases, the J end lost 6 bases, and 18 bases lay between the germline ends. There are 16 residues in the CDR3. Germline V gene data show CDR1 as DFQATT and CDR2 as SNEGSKA (reference sequence). The CDR3 loop reads CSARVGREGTNSPLHF. The CDR3 region has the DNA TGCAGTGCTAGGGTCGGGAGGGAGGGTACTAATTCACCCCTCCACTTT.

The genes are TRBV12-3 or TRBV12-4 and TRBJ1-1; 7 bases match TRBD1. CDR3 size: 13 residues. With V trimmed by 5 bases and J by 4 bases, 4 bases remained unmatched. The CDR3 reads CASSRDSITEAFF. The CDR3 nucleotides read TGTGCCAGCAGTCGGGACAGTATCACTGAAGCTTTCTTT.

This clonotype was seen at least ten times. This chain connects TRBV6-1 to TRBJ2-7; D is unclear. Trimming cost V 11 bases and J 7 bases, with 15 bases left between them. Germline CDR1 and CDR2: MNHNS and SASEGT. The CDR3 is made up of 11 amino acids. The CDR3: CASLTAVEQYF. CDR3 in DNA: TGTGCCTCCCTAACGGCGGTAGAGCAGTACTTC.

The table lists this clonotype with many counts. The V call is TRBV12-3 or TRBV12-4, the J call TRBJ1-2; perhaps TRBD1 as D (6 bases). V dropped 6 bases and J dropped 4 bases, with 18 bases sitting between them. CDR3 length: 15 amino acids. The CDR3 spells CASSPGTIKFYGYTF. DNA for the CDR3: TGTGCCAGCAGCCCAGGGACAATTAAGTTCTATGGCTACACCTTC.

This clonotype was recorded a few times. Here the CDR3 DNA reads TGTGCCAGCAGCTTACTCTGGGGGGTCGTCACAGATACGCAGTATTTT. Protein: CASSLLWGVVTDTQYF. The gene calls are TRBV11-2 and TRBJ2-3; TRBD2 is a possible D gene (6 bases). Trimming removed 2 bases at V and 2 bases at J, with 14 bases between. Germline-derived CDR1 and CDR2 are SGHAT and FQNNGV. The CDR3 consists of 16 residues.

This chain connects TRBV5-1 to TRBJ2-2; D is tentatively TRBD1 or TRBD2 (6 bases each). This CDR3 spans 16 amino acids. The V end lost 3 bases, the J end lost 0 bases, and 12 bases lay between the germline ends. The germline V gene has CDR1 SGHRS and CDR2 YFSETQ. The CDR3 DNA follows: TGCGCCAGCAGCTCCCGAGGGGGGTCGAACACCGGGGAGCTGTTTTTT. Translated, it gives CASSSRGGSNTGELFF.

This clonotype has ten or more counts. V gene TRBV19 combines with J gene TRBJ2-7, with TRBD1 matching over 7 bases. CDR1 and CDR2 (germline): LNHDA, SQIVND (reference sequence). The CDR3 totals 14 residues. The J segment lost 3 bases and the V segment lost 7 bases, leaving 9 bases of the junction unmatched. The CDR3 DNA is TGTGCCAGTAAAGTGGACAGGTGGGACTACGAGCAGTACTTC. It yields the protein CASKVDRWDYEQYF.

The V and J genes are TRBV27 and TRBJ1-1; D not resolved. The germline V gene has CDR1 MNHEY and CDR2 SMNVEV (reference sequence). CDR3 length equals 15 residues. Trimming took off 0 bases at V and 4 bases at J, with 12 bases between the two ends. The CDR3 loop reads CASSLSPGMGTEAFF. The CDR3 DNA is TGTGCCAGCAGTTTATCCCCAGGCATGGGCACTGAAGCTTTCTTT.

This clonotype was detected ten times or more. The chain recombines TRBV7-8 with TRBJ1-1, with D possibly TRBD1 on 5 matching bases. Trimming pared 2 bases from V and 2 bases from J, leaving 9 bases between. CDR3 length equals 14 residues. Per germline, CDR1 SGHVS and CDR2 FQNEAQ. CDR3 loop: CASSLNRLNTEAFF. As DNA, the CDR3 is TGTGCCAGCAGCTTAAACAGGTTAAACACTGAAGCTTTCTTT. The full variable domain, completed using reference TRBV7-8 and TRBJ1-1, is GAGVSQSPRYKVAKRGQDVALRCDPISGHVSLFWYQQALGQGPEFLTYFQNEAQLDKSGLPSDRFFAERPEGSVSTLKIQRTQQEDSAVYLCASSLNRLNTEAFFGQGTRLTVV.

This clonotype occurred many times. V usage is TRBV5-1 and J usage is TRBJ1-1; perhaps TRBD1 as D (5 bases). The CDR3 is 14 amino acids. Germline CDR1 is SGHRS and CDR2 is YFSETQ. Between the trimmed V and J ends, which lost 4 bases and 2 bases, there was a span of 12 bases. CDR3 bases: TGCGCCAGCAGCGCGCAGGGAATCAACACTGAAGCTTTCTTT. Translated, it gives CASSAQGINTEAFF. Full variable domain (remainder filled in from reference TRBV5-1 and TRBJ1-1): KAGVTQTPRYLIKTRGQQVTLSCSPISGHRSVSWYQQTPGQGLQFLFEYFSETQRNKGNFPGRFSGRQFSNSRSEMNVSTLELGDSALYLCASSAQGINTEAFFGQGTRLTVV.

This clonotype was observed many times. The V gene is TRBV6-1, the J gene TRBJ1-5; no firm D call. The V gene lost 3 bases and the J gene lost 6 bases, with 9 bases spanning the gap. CDR3 length: 13 amino acids. Germline V gene lookup returns CDR1 MNHNS and CDR2 SASEGT. For the CDR3, the DNA is TGTGCCAGCAGTGACAGATTCGGTCAGCCCCAGCATTTT. This codes for CASSDRFGQPQHF.

In its sample, this clonotype was seen many times. V gene TRBV6-1 combines with J gene TRBJ2-7; maybe TRBD1 (6 bases). CDR1 and CDR2 from the germline V gene are MNHNS and SASEGT. Deletions cut 7 bases from V and 4 bases from J, with 14 bases between. The CDR3 is 13 residues long. CDR3: CASMLGQTYEQYF. Here the CDR3 DNA reads TGTGCCAGCATGCTCGGACAGACATACGAGCAGTACTTC.

This clonotype has ten or more counts. The chain uses TRBV27 and TRBJ1-2; TRBD1 aligns across 10 bases. Looked up from germline, CDR1 is MNHEY and CDR2 is SMNVEV (reference sequence). Trimming cost V 3 bases and J 4 bases; bases outside gene matches: 8. This CDR3 is 16 amino acids long. The CDR3 protein is CASSLSIGTGVYGYTF. CDR3 nucleotide sequence: TGTGCCAGCAGTTTGTCTATAGGGACAGGGGTCTATGGCTACACCTTC.

The chain uses TRBV27 and TRBJ1-6; D remains ambiguous. The ends were cut back, 3 bases at V and 7 bases at J, with 7 bases in the middle. This CDR3 spans 13 amino acids. The V gene's germline CDR1 is MNHEY and CDR2 SMNVEV (reference sequence). CDR3 in DNA: TGTGCCAGCAGTTTTTATGCCAATTCACCCCTCCACTTT. It yields the protein CASSFYANSPLHF.

This clonotype was observed at least ten times. The rearrangement joins TRBV4-1 to TRBJ2-7; 10 positions match TRBD1. The V gene's germline CDR1 is MGHRA and CDR2 YSYEKL. CDR3 length: 17 amino acids. V lost 1 base and J lost 2; bases outside the gene matches: 8. CDR3 protein: CASSQGDRGRPTYEQYF. The CDR3 nucleotides are TGCGCCAGCAGCCAAGGGGACAGGGGCCGTCCGACCTACGAGCAGTACTTC.

This clonotype was detected ten times or more. The genes are TRBV7-2 and TRBJ2-7; 8 bases map to TRBD1. Germline assignment: CDR1 SGHTA and CDR2 FQGNSA. V shed 5 bases, J shed 10 bases, and the junction held 7 bases outside the gene matches. CDR3 length equals 12 residues. The CDR3 loop reads CASSLGQGIQYF. The CDR3 bases are TGTGCCAGCAGCCTCGGACAGGGCATCCAGTACTTC.

This clonotype came up many times. CDR3 bases: TGTGCCAGCGTTGACAGGGTGTGGACTGAAGCTTTCTTT. It encodes CASVDRVWTEAFF. The rearrangement uses TRBV6-5 and TRBJ1-1; 7 bases are shared with TRBD1. Trimming at V came to 8 bases and at J to 5 bases, leaving 8 bases not matched to a gene. Per germline, CDR1 MNHEY and CDR2 SVGAGI. CDR3 length: 13 residues.

The rearrangement uses TRBV27 and TRBJ2-5; 9 nucleotides agree with TRBD1. J gave up 5 bases and V 2 bases, and 9 bases lay outside the gene matches. The CDR3 has 16 amino acids. Per the germline V gene, CDR1 is MNHEY and CDR2 is SMNVEV (reference sequence). The CDR3 region is CASSLTGQGGGETQYF. For the CDR3, the DNA is TGTGCCAGCAGTTTAACGGGACAGGGAGGTGGGGAGACCCAGTACTTC.